The rows below give T cell receptor beta chains drawn from one sample of a study of shared clonotypes between healthy human individuals. The assay was immunoSEQ multiplex PCR, and TCRdb's table has in-frame clones only and misses some. The table shows over a million clones, with 78% occurring only once. The sample comprised memory CD4+ T cells from PBMCs. These receptors were obtained from a man aged 18 to 29 in good health. Some clones in this sample may be carry-over from other donors' samples. The CDR3 runs from the conserved cysteine through the conserved F or W. D genes are given only for firm matches. Clone sizes are given selectively: once, few, many, or a class where the clone is expanded.

TRBV28,.,16,.,TRBJ1-1,TGTGCCAGCAGTTTAGTCGGGACGGACCTGAACACTGAAGCTTTCTTT,CASSLVGTDLNTEAFF
TRBV19,.,15,.,TRBJ2-5,TGTGCCAGTAGTATAACCGACAGGAGAGAAGAGACCCAGTACTTC,CASSITDRREETQYF
TRBV14,.,15,.,TRBJ1-3,TGTGCCAGCAGCCCCCGCGTACGCTCTGGAAACACCATATATTTT,CASSPRVRSGNTIYF
TRBV20-1,.,9,.,TRBJ1-1,TGCAGTGCCAGGCTTGAAGCTTTCTTT,CSARLEAFF
TRBV5-1,.,14,.,TRBJ1-1,TGCGCCAGCAGTTCAGGACCGACGAACACTGAAGCTTTCTTT,CASSSGPTNTEAFF
TRBV10-3,.,11,.,TRBJ2-7,TGTGCCATCAGTATAAGGGACGAGCAGTACTTC,CAISIRDEQYF
TRBV2,.,18,TRBD2,TRBJ2-1,TGTGCCAGCGTCGCCGGGACTAGCGGGAGAGGGTCCTACAATGAGCAGTTCTTC,CASVAGTSGRGSYNEQFF
TRBV28,.,17,TRBD2,TRBJ2-7,TGTGCCAGCAGTCTTCCGGGGGGCACTAGCGGGAGATACGAGCAGTACTTC,CASSLPGGTSGRYEQYF
TRBV11-2,few,13,.,TRBJ1-5,TGTGCCAGCAGCAAAGACAGACATCAGCCCCAGCATTTT,CASSKDRHQPQHF
TRBV10-2,.,14,.,TRBJ2-5,TGCGCCAGCAGTGAGAGGGGCTACCATCAGACCCAGTACTTC,CASSERGYHQTQYF
TRBV12-5,.,13,.,TRBJ2-3,TGTGCTAGTGGGAACTCCGCGGCAGATACGCAGTATTTT,CASGNSAADTQYF
TRBV6-5,.,15,.,TRBJ1-1,TGTGCCAGCAGTTACTCGTTAGCCCAAAGGGCTGAAGCTTTCTTT,CASSYSLAQRAEAFF
TRBV6-1,.,17,TRBD1,TRBJ2-4,TGTGCCAGCAGTGCCAAGAGCACAGGGGACGGACAAAACATTCAGTACTTC,CASSAKSTGDGQNIQYF
TRBV5-4,few,15,.,TRBJ1-1,TGTGCCAGCAGCTTCATGGTTTCGGGAGGGGCTGAAGCTTTCTTT,CASSFMVSGGAEAFF
TRBV27,.,15,.,TRBJ2-7,TGTGCCAGCAGTTTGAGGTCCACCGGGTCCTACGAGCAGTACTTC,CASSLRSTGSYEQYF
TRBV6-1,once,13,.,TRBJ2-7,TGTGCCAGCAGCAGGGGACTTTACTACGAGCAGTACTTC,CASSRGLYYEQYF
TRBV4-3,.,16,TRBD1,TRBJ2-7,TGCGCCAGCAGCCAAGCTCAGACAGGGGGCTCGGGGGAGCAGTACTTC,CASSQAQTGGSGEQYF
TRBV2,.,11,.,TRBJ1-2,TGTGCCAGCACCCTCAACTATGGCTACACCTTC,CASTLNYGYTF
TRBV7-9,.,17,TRBD2,TRBJ2-3,TGTGCCAGCAGTCCTCCGGGACTAGCGGGAGGAGGAGATACGCAGTATTTT,CASSPPGLAGGGDTQYF
TRBV18,.,15,.,TRBJ2-1,TGTGCCAGCTCACCGTTCGGACACGACTACAATGAGCAGTTCTTC,CASSPFGHDYNEQFF
TRBV27,.,14,TRBD2,TRBJ2-7,TGTGCCAGCAGTTCCACCGGCGGGAGCTACGAGCAGTACTTC,CASSSTGGSYEQYF
TRBV19,.,16,.,TRBJ2-5,TGTGCCAGTAGTTCGCCGTCGGACAGGCGGGGAGAGACCCAGTACTTC,CASSSPSDRRGETQYF
TRBV5-6,few,15,TRBD2,TRBJ2-2,TGTGCCAGCAGCGTCGGACTAGCGGACACCGGGGAGCTGTTTTTT,CASSVGLADTGELFF
TRBV19,.,14,TRBD2,TRBJ2-5,TGTGCCAGTAGTGAAGCGGGAGGGCTCGAGACCCAGTACTTC,CASSEAGGLETQYF
TRBV27,.,15,.,TRBJ2-3,TGTGCCAGCTCGAAAAAGGACAGAAGCACAGATACGCAGTATTTT,CASSKKDRSTDTQYF
TRBV9,few,15,.,TRBJ1-1,TGTGCCAGCAGCGTAGGGGGATCGGGGAACACTGAAGCTTTCTTT,CASSVGGSGNTEAFF